A selection of T cell receptor beta chains follows, all from one sample in a study of T cell responses to AZD1222 COVID-19 vaccine. Here immunoSEQ multiplex PCR was the method, and the copy in TCRdb shows in-frame clones only, minus some. The sample yields some 170,000 clones, under 95% seen once. Here the sequenced sample was peripheral blood, taken 28 days after the second AZD1222 dose. Receptors were obtained from an adult who received the AZD1222 COVID-19 vaccine. CDR3s include the opening cysteine and the closing phenylalanine or tryptophan. D genes are given only for firm matches. Clone size is stated in some rows and not others, as once, few, many or a class when expanded.

v_call	d_call	clone_size	j_call	cdr3_aa	cdr3_nt
TRBV4-2	-	-	TRBJ2-7	CASSQEPGIYEQYF	TGTGCCAGCAGCCAAGAACCGGGGATCTACGAGCAGTACTTC
TRBV24-1	TRBD1	-	TRBJ1-5	CATQDRVDQPQHF	TGTGCCACCCAAGACAGGGTGGATCAGCCCCAGCATTTT
TRBV30	TRBD2	-	TRBJ2-1	CAWKGLAGGREQFF	TGTGCCTGGAAGGGACTAGCGGGAGGTCGTGAGCAGTTCTTC
TRBV4-3	TRBD1	-	TRBJ1-1	CASSQGPPRDRNTEAFF	TGCGCCAGCAGCCAAGGGCCCCCCCGGGACAGGAACACTGAAGCTTTCTTT
TRBV5-6	-	-	TRBJ1-2	CASSLYGSSYGYTF	TGTGCCAGCAGCTTGTATGGCAGCTCCTATGGCTACACCTTC
TRBV7-9	-	-	TRBJ1-2	CASSTRGGEGFTF	TGTGCCAGCAGCACCCGGGGCGGGGAGGGTTTCACCTTC
TRBV7-2	TRBD2	-	TRBJ2-1	CASSSGTSGHSEQFF	TGTGCCAGCAGCTCCGGGACTAGCGGGCACAGTGAGCAGTTCTTC
TRBV15	-	-	TRBJ2-7	CATSRVIGPGAEQYF	TGTGCCACCAGCAGAGTTATCGGTCCCGGCGCGGAGCAGTACTTC
TRBV1	-	-	TRBJ2-3	CTSSPLPNTQYF	TGCACCAGCAGCCCTTTACCGAATACGCAGTATTTT
TRBV6-5	-	-	TRBJ1-4	CASGAVRTGSEKLFF	TGTGCCAGCGGAGCTGTCCGAACAGGAAGTGAAAAACTGTTTTTT
TRBV18	TRBD1	-	TRBJ2-2	CASLAAGTGKPGELFF	TGTGCCAGCTTAGCGGCGGGGACAGGGAAGCCCGGGGAGCTGTTTTTT
TRBV18	-	-	TRBJ1-2	CASSPRSQGSTGSDGYTF	TGTGCCAGCTCACCACGCTCACAGGGCTCGACAGGATCTGATGGCTACACCTTC
TRBV9	-	-	TRBJ2-7	CASSVGGRSEQYF	TGTGCCAGCAGCGTAGGTGGGAGGAGCGAGCAGTACTTC
TRBV7-9	-	-	TRBJ2-5	CASSFTTGLLKETQYF	TGTGCCAGCAGCTTTACAACGGGACTCTTAAAAGAGACCCAGTACTTC
TRBV6-5	TRBD1	-	TRBJ1-4	CASILIQGAREKLFF	TGTGCCAGCATTCTTATACAGGGGGCGCGCGAAAAACTGTTTTTT
TRBV29-1	TRBD1	-	TRBJ1-2	CSVQGQDF	TGCAGCGTCCAAGGACAGGACTTC
TRBV13	-	-	TRBJ2-7	CASSLGGAQYEQYF	TGTGCCAGCAGCTTAGGTGGAGCCCAATACGAGCAGTACTTC
TRBV18	-	-	TRBJ2-7	CASSPALGRGGEQYF	TGTGCCAGCTCACCAGCTCTCGGGCGAGGCGGCGAGCAGTACTTC
TRBV5-1	-	once	TRBJ2-7	CASSLSPPYEQYF	TGCGCCAGCAGCTTGAGCCCACCCTACGAGCAGTACTTC
TRBV28	TRBD2	-	TRBJ2-1	CASSSSGSGRVNEQFF	TGTGCCAGCAGTTCCTCGGGTAGCGGGAGGGTCAATGAGCAGTTCTTC
TRBV4-1	TRBD2	-	TRBJ2-3	CASSQGSASGRKDTQYF	TGCGCCAGCAGCCAAGGTTCGGCTAGCGGGAGAAAAGATACGCAGTATTTT
TRBV14	-	-	TRBJ1-1	CASSQDAGDTEAFF	TGTGCCAGCAGCCAAGATGCCGGGGACACTGAAGCTTTCTTT
TRBV4-1	-	-	TRBJ2-1	CASSPLGFYEQFF	TGCGCCAGCAGCCCCCTAGGTTTTTATGAGCAGTTCTTC
TRBV19	TRBD2	-	TRBJ2-1	CASRGSGRNEQFF	TGTGCCAGTAGGGGCAGCGGGAGGAATGAGCAGTTCTTC
TRBV7-9	-	-	TRBJ1-4	CASSLGQGVGEKLFF	TGTGCCAGCAGCTTGGGGCAAGGAGTGGGTGAAAAACTGTTTTTT
TRBV3-1/TRBV3-2	TRBD2	-	TRBJ2-1	CASSQQGLAGGSEQFF	TGTGCCAGCAGCCAACAGGGACTAGCGGGAGGGAGTGAGCAGTTCTTC
TRBV12-3/TRBV12-4	-	once	TRBJ2-1	CASSFRRYNEQFF	TGTGCCAGCAGTTTTCGAAGGTACAATGAGCAGTTCTTC
TRBV6-5	-	-	TRBJ2-7	CASRMGGYYEQYF	TGTGCCAGCAGGATGGGGGGCTACTACGAGCAGTACTTC
TRBV14	-	-	TRBJ2-7	CASSQSRYEQYF	TGTGCCAGCAGCCAATCCCGCTACGAGCAGTACTTC
TRBV4-2	-	-	TRBJ2-3	CASSLSVGGDTQYF	TGTGCCAGCAGCCTTTCGGTAGGGGGAGATACGCAGTATTTT
TRBV7-2	TRBD2	-	TRBJ2-7	CASSLSSGKHYEQYF	TGTGCCAGCAGCTTAAGTAGCGGGAAACACTACGAGCAGTACTTC
TRBV28	-	-	TRBJ1-2	CASSLIQGNYGYTF	TGTGCCAGCAGTTTAATTCAGGGGAACTATGGCTACACCTTC
TRBV6-5	-	-	TRBJ1-1	CASSYSGVGATEAFF	TGTGCCAGCAGTTACTCCGGGGTTGGTGCCACTGAAGCTTTCTTT
TRBV30	TRBD1	-	TRBJ1-5	CAWSLRQGALKPQHF	TGTGCCTGGAGTCTGCGACAGGGAGCACTGAAGCCCCAGCATTTT
TRBV11-2	-	-	TRBJ2-1	CASSLAVFSYNEQFF	TGTGCCAGCAGCTTAGCAGTTTTCTCCTACAATGAGCAGTTCTTC
TRBV30	-	once	TRBJ2-7	CAWSRGHYEQYF	TGTGCCTGGAGTAGAGGGCATTACGAGCAGTACTTC
TRBV5-1	-	-	TRBJ1-6	CASSLAPQGTNNSPLHF	TGCGCCAGCAGCTTGGCCCCGCAGGGAACGAATAATTCACCCCTCCACTTT
TRBV4-1	TRBD1	-	TRBJ1-2	CASSPDIKQGTKGYTF	TGCGCCAGCAGCCCCGATATCAAACAGGGGACGAAGGGCTACACCTTC
TRBV2	-	-	TRBJ2-7	CASSPVRTYEQYF	TGTGCCAGCAGCCCGGTCCGAACCTACGAGCAGTACTTC
TRBV6-1	TRBD2	once	TRBJ2-7	CASSDLGLAGAYEQYF	TGTGCCAGCAGTGACCTGGGACTAGCGGGAGCCTACGAGCAGTACTTC
TRBV5-1	-	-	TRBJ1-6	CASRISSDYNSPLHF	TGCGCCAGCCGGATAAGTAGCGATTATAATTCACCCCTCCACTTT
TRBV5-6	TRBD1	-	TRBJ2-3	CASSPPGTGSRGQYF	TGTGCCAGCAGCCCTCCGGGGACAGGAAGCCGAGGGCAGTATTTT
TRBV4-2	TRBD2	-	TRBJ2-7	CASSQDRGLGSEQYF	TGTGCCAGCAGCCAAGATAGGGGACTAGGTAGCGAGCAGTACTTC
TRBV5-1	-	-	TRBJ2-2	CASSLLGAPLGGELFF	TGCGCCAGCAGCTTGCTGGGGGCGCCGTTGGGCGGGGAGCTGTTTTTT
TRBV10-2	-	-	TRBJ2-5	CAGGPGGQETQYF	TGCGCCGGGGGGCCGGGAGGCCAAGAGACCCAGTACTTC
TRBV9	-	-	TRBJ2-7	CASSVGRGIGYEQYF	TGTGCCAGCAGCGTTGGGAGAGGGATTGGCTACGAGCAGTACTTC
TRBV29-1	-	-	TRBJ1-5	CSVSVGGDQPQHF	TGCAGCGTTAGCGTGGGGGGCGATCAGCCCCAGCATTTT
TRBV6-5	-	once	TRBJ2-6	CASSYNRPSGANVLTF	TGTGCCAGCAGTTACAACAGGCCCTCTGGGGCCAACGTCCTGACTTTC
TRBV3-1/TRBV3-2	-	-	TRBJ2-3	CASSQDWAESTDTQYF	TGTGCCAGCAGCCAAGATTGGGCGGAGAGCACAGATACGCAGTATTTT
TRBV30	-	once	TRBJ1-2	CAWSKGLNYGYTF	TGTGCCTGGAGTAAGGGACTAAACTATGGCTACACCTTC
TRBV6-5	-	-	TRBJ2-7	CASRQTENYEQYF	TGTGCCAGCAGACAGACAGAGAACTACGAGCAGTACTTC
TRBV28	-	-	TRBJ2-1	CASGVSYNEQFF	TGTGCGTCCGGTGTCTCCTACAATGAGCAGTTCTTC
TRBV2	-	-	TRBJ2-1	CASSGTSYNEQFF	TGTGCCAGCAGCGGGACCTCCTACAATGAGCAGTTCTTC
TRBV12-3/TRBV12-4	-	-	TRBJ2-1	CASSPSGRQFF	TGTGCCAGCAGCCCATCTGGCAGGCAGTTCTTC
TRBV13	-	-	TRBJ2-3	CASKDGRRASTDTQYF	TGTGCCAGCAAAGACGGCAGGAGGGCGAGCACAGATACGCAGTATTTT
TRBV28	-	-	TRBJ1-1	CASSPYEGVENTEAFF	TGTGCCAGCAGTCCCTATGAGGGGGTTGAGAACACTGAAGCTTTCTTT
TRBV28	-	-	TRBJ1-5	CASRSREMGNQPQHF	TGTGCCAGCAGGTCAAGGGAGATGGGCAATCAGCCCCAGCATTTT